This entry is about one TCR beta chain. This specimen comes from a study of blood T cell repertoires in COVID-19. The wider study: Some COVID-19 samples were acute and others convalescent; all came from the United States, Italy and Spain. In each case, the material was cDNA or gDNA derived from T cells, B-cell-depleted T cells, or PBMCs.

Source study methods: The authors estimated nucleated cell counts from reference gene primer amplification. Sequenced by immunoSEQ multiplex PCR; TCRdb stores in-frame clones only, minus some. Clone size and the V and J calls come from that table; the DNA yielded D and trimming. The data show around 310,000 clones, 75% to 95% seen once. A Seattle source enrolled patients during active infection and followed them longitudinally. The CDR3 is 14 amino acids. V lost 0 bases and J lost 9, with 14 bases in between. The germline V gene encodes CDR1 LGHNA and CDR2 YSLEER. This rearrangement joins TRBV4-3 to TRBJ2-5; D call uncertain. The sequencing input was peripheral blood. The sequence was collected from a woman in her 30s with COVID-19, enrolled during active disease. The CDR3 nucleotides read TGCGCCAGCAGCCAAGAGTCGGCGAACCGGGCCCAGTACTTC. Residues: CASSQESANRAQYF.